This TCR beta chain was profiled in a study of T cells in localized non-small cell lung cancer. Study results and caveats: Sequencing, confined to only one tumor region, leaves heterogeneity possible. Detection in adjacent lung was observed for a median around 59 of the top 100 tumor clones. Uninvolved adjacent lung had higher T cell clonality than tumor and all other tissues. Overall survival was longer when the density of T cells in the blood was higher.

Clones were sequenced by immunoSEQ multiplex PCR, and TCRdb holds only the in-frame ones, with some missing. The sample has 50,000 to 55,000 clones, around 87% seen once; the top ten hold about 16%. The CDR3 loop spans 14 amino acids. Trimming took 5 bases from V and 4 from J; bases not matched to a gene: 4. CDR1 and CDR2 (germline): ENHRY, SYGVKD. About this clone: Its antigen is currently unknown.

This receptor was obtained from a female donor with stage II lung adenocarcinoma. The sample was PBMCs, taken before any cancer treatment. The chain uses TRBV10-3 and TRBJ2-1, with 8 positions matching TRBD2. The CDR3 sequence: CAISSGGSYNEQFF. The CDR3 nucleotides are TGTGCCATCAGTTCGGGGGGGTCGTACAATGAGCAGTTCTTC.